This entry lists 29 T cell receptor beta chains sequenced from one sample in a study of T cell repertoires in cytomegalovirus infection. MiXCR, run by TCRdb on the reads, gives a single entry per CDR3 protein. The repertoire has 150,000 to 200,000 distinct CDR3 sequences, approximately 15% of them found once; the top ten carry around 27%. Sequencing used PBMCs. Receptor source: a human donor in good health (CMV status not recorded). Some clones in this sample may be carry-over from other donors' samples.

V gene TRBV6-5 combines with J gene TRBJ1-5; D is undetermined. The V gene lost 0 bases and the J gene lost 4 bases, with 7 bases spanning the gap. Germline values: CDR1 MNHEY, CDR2 SVGAGI. CDR3 length: 14 amino acids. The DNA for the CDR3 is TGTGCCAGCAGTTACTCACACGGGAATCAGCCCCAGCATTTT. Its translation is CASSYSHGNQPQHF.

The gene calls are TRBV29-1 and TRBJ2-7, with 7 positions matching TRBD2. This CDR3 spans 11 amino acids. J lost 9 bases, V lost 2 bases, and 4 bases had no gene match. The germline V gene encodes CDR1 SQVTM and CDR2 ANQGSEA. The CDR3 sequence is CSVEREAGQYF. CDR3 nucleotide sequence: TGCAGCGTTGAACGGGAGGCTGGGCAGTACTTC.

The rearrangement uses TRBV7-6 and TRBJ1-3; D remains unclear. The CDR3 runs 15 residues. Looked up from germline, CDR1 is SGHVS and CDR2 is FNYEAQ. V lost 2 bases to trimming and J lost 0 bases, with 8 bases between them. The DNA of the CDR3 is TGTGCCAGCAGCTTAAGCGAAGGCTCTGGAAACACCATATATTTT. Encoded protein: CASSLSEGSGNTIYF.

This clonotype was counted at least ten times. The chain is built from TRBV7-9 and TRBJ2-6; TRBD1 is a possible D gene (6 bases). This CDR3 has 16 amino acids. V lost 2 bases and J lost 6, with 14 bases in between. The germline CDR1 and CDR2 sequences are SEHNR and FQNEAQ (reference sequence). CDR3 region: CASSLSGQLKANVLTF. CDR3 nucleotide sequence: TGTGCCAGCAGCTTAAGTGGACAGTTGAAGGCCAACGTCCTGACTTTC.

This sequence joins TRBV7-9 and TRBJ2-5; 7 positions match TRBD2. Trimming removed 2 bases from V and 2 bases from J; junction bases left unmatched: 5. This CDR3 is built from 15 residues. CDR1 and CDR2 (germline): SEHNR, FQNEAQ (reference sequence). CDR3 nucleotides: TGTGCCAGCAGCTTAACCAGCGGGAATCAAGAGACCCAGTACTTC. Protein sequence: CASSLTSGNQETQYF.

V usage is TRBV5-6 and J usage is TRBJ2-1; 14 bases fit TRBD2. Germline V gene sequence: CDR1 SGHDT, CDR2 YYEEEE. V gave up 4 bases and J gave up 0 bases; unmatched junction bases: 6. This CDR3 contains 18 residues. The CDR3 sequence is CASSRGLAGGSSYNEQFF. The CDR3 DNA reads TGTGCCAGCAGCCGAGGACTAGCGGGAGGAAGCTCCTACAATGAGCAGTTCTTC.

This clonotype was counted at least ten times. The V call is TRBV6-6, the J call TRBJ1-2; D is perhaps TRBD1 (6 bases). CDR3 length: 14 amino acids. Germline CDR1 reads MNHNY; CDR2 reads SVGAGI (reference sequence). Trimming stripped 7 bases from V and 0 bases from J, with 12 bases between. The CDR3 bases are TGTGCCAGCACCCAAGGGGGTTCTAACTATGGCTACACCTTC. Translated, it gives CASTQGGSNYGYTF.

This clonotype came up a few times. The V and J genes are TRBV25-1 and TRBJ1-1; D is undetermined. V was pared by 5 bases and J by 4 bases, with 11 bases between. The germline V gene encodes CDR1 MGHDK and CDR2 SYGVNS. The CDR3 spans 13 residues. The CDR3 loop is CASSLHEGTEAFF. Written as DNA, the CDR3 is TGTGCCAGCAGTTTGCATGAGGGCACTGAAGCTTTCTTT.

This clonotype was recorded a few times. This sequence joins TRBV6-2 or TRBV6-3 and TRBJ1-2; TRBD1 agrees at 7 bases. This CDR3 has 16 residues. Per germline, CDR1 MNHEY and CDR2 SVGEGT. The V segment lost 2 bases and the J segment 8 bases; nucleotides outside the gene matches: 14. The CDR3 region has the DNA TGTGCCAGCAGTTACGGGTCGCCAGGGGGTCGAGGCGGCTACACCTTC. Its translation: CASSYGSPGGRGGYTF.

About this clonotype: This may come from a read error, since a much larger clone is one base off. This chain uses TRBV5-4 with TRBJ2-1; 8 bases match TRBD2. The CDR3 is 20 amino acids. The germline CDR1 and CDR2 sequences are SGHNT and YYREEE (reference sequence). The V segment lost 1 base and the J segment 1 base; nucleotides outside the gene matches: 16. The CDR3 region has the DNA TGTGCCAGCAGCTTGAAATTTTTGGGACCAGCGGGAGATTCCTACAATGAGCAGTTCTTC. It yields the protein CASSLKFLGPAGDSYNEQFF.

This clonotype was counted only a few times. The V gene is TRBV19, the J gene TRBJ2-5; D is undetermined. Trimming shortened V by 5 bases and J by 3 bases, and 7 bases separated the two germline ends. This CDR3 has 12 residues. CDR1 LNHDA and CDR2 SQIVND come from the germline V gene (reference sequence). The CDR3 DNA is TGTGCCAGTAGTGGCTCCAAAGAGACCCAGTACTTC. Protein product: CASSGSKETQYF.

J is TRBJ1-1 and V is TRBV18; D is ambiguous. CDR3 length: 17 residues. Between the trimmed V and J ends, which lost 6 bases and 0 bases, there was a span of 20 bases. The germline CDR1 and CDR2 sequences are KGHSH and LQKENI. Here the CDR3 reads CASSPREVTYMNTEAFF. For the CDR3, the DNA is TGTGCCAGCTCCCCTCGGGAAGTGACCTACATGAACACTGAAGCTTTCTTT. The full variable domain, its missing parts supplied by reference TRBV18 and TRBJ1-1, is NAGVMQNPRHLVRRRGQEARLRCSPMKGHSHVYWYRQLPEEGLKFMVYLQKENIIDESGMPKERFSAEFPKEGPSILRIQQVVRGDSAAYFCASSPREVTYMNTEAFFGQGTRLTVV.

For this clonotype: A much larger clone differs from this one at a single base, so this may be a read error. V gene TRBV19 combines with J gene TRBJ2-2, with 9 bases that match TRBD1. The CDR3 is 14 amino acids. The ends lost 7 bases at V and 5 bases at J; junction bases unmatched: 5. Germline V gene sequence: CDR1 LNHDA, CDR2 SQIVND (reference sequence). The CDR3 loop reads CASIPGQGTGELFF. CDR3 bases: TGTGCCAGTATCCCGGGACAGGGAACCGGGGAGCTGTTTTTT. Full variable domain (rest looked up from reference TRBV19 and TRBJ2-2): DGGITQSPKYLFRKEGQNVTLSCEQNLNHDAMYWYRQDPGQGLRLIYYSQIVNDFQKGDIAEGYSVSREKKESFPLTVTSAQKNPTAFYLCASIPGQGTGELFFGEGSRLTVL.

This clonotype was detected many times. The chain uses TRBV10-3 and TRBJ1-1; D is unresolved. V lost 4 bases and J 6 bases, leaving 15 bases between the germline ends. This CDR3 is built from 14 residues. Germline V gene sequence: CDR1 ENHRY, CDR2 SYGVKD. CDR3 protein: CAISVKGLNPEAFF. The DNA of the CDR3 is TGTGCCATCAGTGTAAAGGGTCTGAATCCTGAAGCTTTCTTT.

Ten or more counts support this clonotype. This chain uses TRBV28 with TRBJ2-6; no definite D call. This CDR3 is built from 16 residues. Germline-derived CDR1 and CDR2 are MDHEN and SYDVKM. V was trimmed by 4 bases and J by 0 bases, leaving 10 bases between them. Written as DNA, the CDR3 is TGTGCCAGCAGTTCCCACGCCTTCTCTGGGGCCAACGTCCTGACTTTC. It encodes CASSSHAFSGANVLTF.

There are many counts of this clonotype. The chain has TRBV7-2 and TRBJ2-3, with D uncertain. This CDR3 is built from 16 residues. Deletions cut 5 bases from V and 7 bases from J, with 22 bases between. CDR1 and CDR2 (germline): SGHTA, FQGNSA. The CDR3 region has the DNA TGTGCCAGCAGCAATACTGCCGGCCCCCACGGAAATACGCAGTATTTT. Translated, it gives CASSNTAGPHGNTQYF.

This clonotype was counted many times. The CDR3 loop is CASSISGQGRYEQYF. CDR3 sequence (DNA): TGTGCCAGTAGTATATCGGGGCAGGGCCGCTACGAGCAGTACTTC. J is TRBJ2-7 and V is TRBV19; D tentatively fits TRBD1 or TRBD2 (5 bases each). The CDR3 has 15 residues. CDR1 LNHDA and CDR2 SQIVND come from the germline V gene (reference sequence). V lost 2 bases to trimming and J lost 3 bases, with 14 bases between them.

The gene calls are TRBV2 and TRBJ2-3; D remains unclear. The CDR3 extends over 15 amino acids. With 5 bases removed from V and 2 bases from J, the gap between germline ends came to 14 bases. Germline V gene sequence: CDR1 SNHLY, CDR2 FYNNEI. The CDR3 loop is CASSPAKPTTDTQYF. The CDR3 DNA is TGTGCCAGCAGTCCAGCTAAACCAACCACAGATACGCAGTATTTT. The full variable domain, completed using reference TRBV2 and TRBJ2-3, is EPEVTQTPSHQVTQMGQEVILRCVPISNHLYFYWYRQILGQKVEFLVSFYNNEISEKSEIFDDQFSVERPDGSNFTLKIRSTKLEDSAMYFCASSPAKPTTDTQYFGPGTRLTVL.

This clonotype occurred a few times. The chain has TRBV12-3 or TRBV12-4 and TRBJ2-6, with a possible D match to TRBD1 (6 bases). V lost 5 bases and J lost 2, with 10 bases in between. The CDR3 covers 15 residues. CDR3 residues: CASSNREPGANVLTF. The CDR3 DNA reads TGTGCCAGCAGTAACAGGGAACCTGGGGCCAACGTCCTGACTTTC.

This clonotype was counted between two and nine times. The genes are TRBV18 and TRBJ2-1; D is unresolved. The CDR3 extends over 13 amino acids. Between the trimmed V and J ends, which lost 2 bases and 4 bases, there was a span of 6 bases. CDR1 and CDR2 (germline): KGHSH, LQKENI. The CDR3 DNA follows: TGTGCCAGCTCACCAGGCATTTACAATGAGCAGTTCTTC. It specifies CASSPGIYNEQFF.

The chain has TRBV19 and TRBJ1-1, with D unclear. V lost 2 bases, J lost 1 base, and 8 bases lay in between. The CDR3 covers 14 residues. CDR1 is LNHDA and CDR2 is SQIVND in the germline V gene (reference sequence). CDR3 coding DNA: TGTGCCAGTAGTATAAGGCGGGCGAACACTGAAGCTTTCTTT. Amino acid sequence: CASSIRRANTEAFF.

The V call is TRBV20-1, the J call TRBJ2-1; 7 positions match TRBD2. Germline lookup yields CDR1 DFQATT and CDR2 SNEGSKA (reference sequence). The CDR3 is made up of 16 amino acids. With 0 bases clipped from V and 4 bases from J, the junction kept 9 bases outside the gene matches. This CDR3 is CSARDLGGGEYNEQFF. The DNA of the CDR3 is TGCAGTGCTAGAGATCTGGGGGGAGGGGAGTACAATGAGCAGTTCTTC.

The chain carries TRBV12-3 or TRBV12-4 and TRBJ2-1, with 7 positions matching TRBD1. CDR3 length equals 13 residues. Trimming removed 6 bases from V and 8 bases from J; junction bases left unmatched: 7. CDR3 protein: CASRYTGVYEQFF. The CDR3 region has the DNA TGTGCCAGCAGATATACAGGGGTCTATGAGCAGTTCTTC.

The CDR3 DNA reads as TGCAGCGTTGCCATAGCGGGCGACCAAGAGACCCAGTACTTC. Protein: CSVAIAGDQETQYF. The V and J genes are TRBV29-1 and TRBJ2-5; 7 bases are a match to TRBD2. Unmatched junction bases numbered 5, after V lost 4 bases and J lost 0 bases. Germline loops: CDR1 SQVTM, CDR2 ANQGSEA. CDR3 length: 14 residues.

This clonotype has a count of ten or more. V gene TRBV5-6 combines with J gene TRBJ2-7; TRBD1 matches 9 bases. CDR3 length: 15 amino acids. Germline trimming cut 7 bases from V and 4 bases from J; bases unmatched to any gene: 12. The germline V gene encodes CDR1 SGHDT and CDR2 YYEEEE. The CDR3 loop reads CASSTTGTGFYEQYF. The CDR3 region has the DNA TGTGCCAGCTCGACGACCGGGACAGGGTTTTACGAGCAGTACTTC. Using reference TRBV5-6 and TRBJ2-7 for the parts outside the CDR3, the full variable domain is DAGVTQSPTHLIKTRGQQVTLRCSPKSGHDTVSWYQQALGQGPQFIFQYYEEEERQRGNFPDRFSGHQFPNYSSELNVNALLLGDSALYLCASSTTGTGFYEQYFGPGTRLTVT.

The chain is built from TRBV28 and TRBJ1-1; no clear D gene. The CDR3 extends over 12 amino acids. Germline CDR1 is MDHEN and CDR2 is SYDVKM. Trimming shortened V by 11 bases and J by 8 bases, and 18 bases separated the two germline ends. CDR3 in amino acids: CASQARIGEAFF. CDR3 nucleotides: TGTGCCTCCCAGGCGAGAATTGGCGAAGCTTTCTTT.

Many counts were recorded for this clonotype. V gene TRBV6-2 or TRBV6-3 combines with J gene TRBJ1-2; D unresolved. The V end lost 2 bases, the J end lost 7 bases, and 8 bases lay between the germline ends. CDR3 length: 12 amino acids. Germline CDR1 MNHEY, CDR2 SVGEGT. Written as DNA, the CDR3 is TGTGCCAGCAGTTACGCAAGACGTGGCTACACCTTC. Its translation is CASSYARRGYTF.

This clonotype was seen more than once but under ten times. This sequence joins TRBV5-1 and TRBJ2-3; the D gene could be TRBD1 or TRBD2 (5 bases each). CDR3 length equals 15 residues. Germline V gene lookup returns CDR1 SGHRS and CDR2 YFSETQ. The ends were cut back, 1 base at V and 3 bases at J, with 12 bases in the middle. CDR3 residues: CASSLRGVLTDTQYF. CDR3 nucleotide sequence: TGCGCCAGCAGCTTGCGAGGGGTTTTGACAGATACGCAGTATTTT.

The J gene is TRBJ1-2, the V gene TRBV19; D is ambiguous. CDR1 is LNHDA and CDR2 is SQIVND in the germline V gene (reference sequence). CDR3 length: 12 amino acids. V lost 3 bases and J lost 4, with 6 bases in between. CDR3 protein: CASSINSYGYTF. In DNA, the CDR3 is TGTGCCAGTAGTATCAACAGCTATGGCTACACCTTC. The full variable domain, in which reference TRBV19 and TRBJ1-2 provide the parts outside the CDR3, is DGGITQSPKYLFRKEGQNVTLSCEQNLNHDAMYWYRQDPGQGLRLIYYSQIVNDFQKGDIAEGYSVSREKKESFPLTVTSAQKNPTAFYLCASSINSYGYTFGSGTRLTVV.